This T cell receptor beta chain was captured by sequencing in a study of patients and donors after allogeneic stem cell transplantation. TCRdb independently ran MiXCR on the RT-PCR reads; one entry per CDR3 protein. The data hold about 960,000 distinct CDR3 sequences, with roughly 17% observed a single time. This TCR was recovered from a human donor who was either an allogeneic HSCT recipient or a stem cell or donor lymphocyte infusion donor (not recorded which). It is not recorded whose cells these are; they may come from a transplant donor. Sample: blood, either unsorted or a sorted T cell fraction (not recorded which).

The CDR3 loop reads CASSVGTSGSLDIQYF. CDR3 in DNA: TGTGCCAGCAGCGTCGGGACTAGCGGGAGTTTGGACATTCAGTACTTC. The rearrangement joins TRBV9 to TRBJ2-4; 14 bases agree with TRBD2. V lost 2 bases and J lost 8; bases outside the gene matches: 6. CDR1 is SGDLS and CDR2 is YYNGEE in the germline V gene. This CDR3 has 16 residues.